The source of this T cell receptor beta chain is a study of T cell changes during pregnancy in multiple sclerosis. The CDR3 is made up of 15 amino acids. Germline assignment: CDR1 SGDLS and CDR2 YYNGEE. Trimming left V 0 bases short and J 7 bases short, with 17 bases between. Some clones are missing from TCRdb's copy, which holds only in-frame ones; the method was immunoSEQ multiplex PCR. The top ten hold approximately 13% of the sample, which has 24,000 or so clones, around nine tenths seen once. The chain carries TRBV9 and TRBJ2-7, with D unresolved. The sequencing here drew on CD8+ T cells from peripheral blood mononuclear cells, taken in the first trimester of pregnancy. The TCR originated in a female donor in good health, enrolled as a control in a pregnancy study. The CDR3 DNA reads as TGTGCCAGCAGCGTAGGAAAACCTCTCGAGGAGGAGCAGTACTTC. This translates into CASSVGKPLEEEQYF.